This T cell receptor (beta chain) stems from a study of cytomegalovirus exposure and HLA in healthy donors (dated by TCRdb to 2016 to 2017). Study-wide context: According to an earlier analysis of 587 of the donors, about 170 million T cells yielded 100 million or so unique TCR beta sequences and about 300 Gb of sequence data. An early release covering about 600 HLA-typed donors comprised approximately 290 gigabases of sequencing data and around 80 million unique TCR sequences. The genetic ancestry cluster associated with self-reported Caucasian donors included around four fifths of the 398 genotyped donors. The study aimed to test whether signatures of past pathogen exposure could be identified by cataloging public T cell receptors. The T cell repertoires of 670 or so subjects were profiled by immunosequencing and related to cytomegalovirus serostatus. A separate validation cohort of some 130 different subjects was used in addition to the 666-subject first cohort. The study combined high-throughput TCR immunosequencing, statistical association of individual TCRs with disease status, and machine learning to predict cytomegalovirus infection status. In a later analysis, previously published TCR beta repertoires from 600 to 850 donors were re-analyzed and high-resolution HLA genotyping was added so that TCR occurrence patterns could be studied. Rather than using new phenotypic data, the later analysis identified candidate immune exposures from TCR beta sequences and from how often those sequences occurred across donors. To decide whether each TCR beta V gene segment behaved as functional or pseudogenic, an earlier analysis of over 500 of the donors relied on high-throughput TCR beta sequencing. Donor age, sex, ethnicity and CMV serostatus were collected together with the repertoire data. In a later genetic analysis, genome-wide SNP genotypes for about three fifths of the roughly 670 donors were used, and that subset was treated as a discovery cohort. All discovery cohort repertoires had been generated using a single sequencing platform. Both class I and class II loci were covered by HLA typing, at four-digit resolution. Typing coverage varied by locus: about 629-630 donors for A, B, C, DRB1 and DQB1; approximately 500 for DQA1; about 570 for DPA1; fewer than 480 for DPB1. Because of strong linkage in the cohort, 4 to 6 DR-DQ haplotypes were treated as single units for association and clustering. Across approximately 400 genotyped donors of the cohort, an average of approximately 200,000 unique TCR beta nucleotide sequences per donor were sequenced, and about a sixth of those sequences were non-productive. Beyond this particular receptor, the publication reports: Presence/absence analyses assumed roughly uniform sequencing depth across donors, an assumption that may not hold. A group of highly shared sequence variants was considered likely to be a technical artifact of the sequencing pipeline. The classifier was reported to diagnose cytomegalovirus status with high specificity and sensitivity in both the original cohort and the validation cohort. In a later analysis, several top co-occurrence clusters were reported to appear linked to parvovirus B19, influenza, CMV and Epstein-Barr virus. Linkage disequilibrium might explain the correlated functional status among segregating V segments, but an unknown experimental factor could not be excluded. The only immune exposure information available for the cohort was CMV serostatus. Because some donors lacked HLA typing at each locus, the association tests relied only on the typed subset. An association between a missense DCLRE1C variant and V-gene and J-gene trimming of TCR beta chains was found in a later genetic analysis and replicated in an independent cohort. Most TCR sequences were observed very rarely across donors, whereas some public TCRs were present in many individuals. In a later analysis, around 17,000 TCR beta sequences were associated with specific HLA alleles at a false discovery rate of 0.05. According to a later analysis, most CMV-associated TCR beta chains appeared to be HLA-restricted, and the HLA associations seemed to be driven largely by CMV exposure. According to a later analysis, TCR association rates differed among HLA loci, with DRB1 alleles showing the most associated TCRs and HLA-C alleles showing the fewest. Assigning TCR associations to individual alleles was difficult when HLA alleles, especially DR and DQ, strongly co-occurred. A few of the identified cytomegalovirus-associated TCR beta chains were confirmed in vitro to be specific for cytomegalovirus antigens. In an earlier analysis of some 640 of the donors, most TCR beta V segments were observed in productive rearrangements about 87% or about 30% of the time, broadly matching IMGT annotations. The study gave a list of more than 150 TCR beta chains associated with cytomegalovirus. This cohort had only TCR beta chains sequenced, and the lack of alpha or paired-chain data limited which features could be detected. Because the 87-base-pair reads could not distinguish some IMGT-functional V segments, including TRBV6-2 and TRBV6-3, those segments were excluded. Compared with equally common non-associated chains, HLA-associated TCR beta chains in a later analysis were more clonally expanded and had lower generation probabilities. A further reported finding was that TCR beta sequences accurately predicted the HLA-A and HLA-B alleles for most subjects in the first cohort. According to a later genetic analysis, donors in an Asian-associated ancestry cluster had fewer N-insertions in productive TCRs than the roughly 670-donor mean. Over 15 rarely observed V segments, including chromosome 9 orphons, were excluded from the earlier analysis of approximately 500 of the donors because counts were too low. The authors suggested that the approach could potentially be generalized to other disease states and immunological phenotypes.

Including the terminal cysteine and phenylalanine, the CDR3 comprises 13 residues. Only the CDR3 DNA stays, 39 bases, in frame from base 1. CDR1 SGHRS and CDR2 YFSETQ are derived from the germline V gene. Cut back by 4 bases and 4 bases, the V and J ends lie 12 bases apart. Library prep was done by the immunoSEQ multiplex PCR assay. The multiplex PCR relied on a mix of 60 forward primers for TCR Vbeta segments and 13 reverse primers for TCR Jbeta segments. A multiplex PCR assay on genomic DNA amplified the CDR3 region of rearranged TCR beta genes. Amplified TCR beta libraries were sequenced as 87-base-pair reads on the Illumina HiSeq System. Under the source paper's analysis protocol: In a later analysis, tens of millions of unique TCR beta chains were counted across the 500 to 700 repertoires, and around 10 million of these chains were shared by at least two donors. To remove PCR and sequencing errors, raw reads were error-corrected and collapsed into unique sequences using a nearest-neighbor algorithm that merged closely related sequences. To assign V, D and J gene segments, CDR3 sequences were aligned to IMGT reference sequences. For a sequence to be retained, at least a six-nucleotide match to both a V gene segment and a J gene segment was required. Rearrangements were called productive when the CDR3 lacked stop codons and stayed in frame with V and J; all others were non-productive. Following IMGT convention, CDR3 was defined as the stretch from the second conserved V-encoded cysteine to the conserved J-encoded phenylalanine. The earlier analysis of some 600 of the donors excluded sequences that lacked an unambiguous match to a single V gene segment. An earlier analysis of some 610 of the donors called V segments functional above 56.7% productive rearrangements and segregating when the between-donor standard deviation exceeded 5%. A statistical classification framework was developed to diagnose cytomegalovirus status using the catalog of TCR beta chain sequences. A later analysis assigned V and J genes by comparing TCR nucleotide sequences with IMGT/GENE-DB human TR gene sequences. Using the TCRdist pipeline, a later analysis assigned CDR3 sequences along with most-parsimonious VDJ recombination scenarios. In a later analysis, each TCR beta chain was defined by its CDR3 amino acid sequence together with its V-gene family, and reads without a unique V-gene family were excluded. In a later analysis, around 650 highly shared, low-generation-probability nucleotide sequences were removed to address suspected cross-contamination and a sequencing artifact. For each public chain, a later analysis derived a clonal expansion index from normalized ranks of inferred template counts within each repertoire. In a later analysis, generation probabilities were computed using a VDJ recombination model fitted to out-of-frame rearrangements, and the results were checked against IGoR. In a later analysis, hypergeometric tests were used to score TCR-TCR, TCR-HLA and TCR-CMV co-occurrence, with a repertoire-size bias correction applied to TCR pairs. To estimate false discovery rates, a later analysis permuted the HLA or CMV assignments 20 times. In a later analysis, co-occurring TCRs were grouped with DBSCAN, and TCRdist sequence similarity was added when clustering was performed within HLA-allele-positive subsets. Repertoires with fewer than 30,000 or more than 120,000 public chains, plus five repertoires with anomalous nucleotide sharing, were excluded from co-occurrence clustering. The table was pulled from immuneACCESS by TCRdb, which kept in-frame rearrangements only. Such tables lose some clones; where checked, under half of the loss comes from unresolved V genes, and the rest has no known cause. The DNA gave D and trimming, while V, J and clone size come from that table. Here the sample has roughly 130,000 clones; 8% to 9.5% occur a single time. Of the sample, under 7% falls within the top ten clones.

This clone was detected only a few times. This clone's antigen is unknown. Per-nucleotide qualities are absent, and no much larger clonotype sits a single base away. The cohort was made up of about 670 healthy bone marrow donors. Cohort members were all nominally healthy when sampled, although unrecorded immune exposures were likely present. The donor was CMV seronegative and belonged to the group of 350 or so seronegative cohort members. Each donor provided a peripheral blood sample, and peripheral blood mononuclear cells were used for TCR beta sequencing. Genomic DNA extraction from the blood cell samples was performed with the Qiagen DNeasy Blood Extraction Kit.

Sequenced sample: PBMCs. The chain links TRBV5-1 with TRBJ2-7; TRBD1 is a possible D gene, resting on 5 matching bases. This clonotype originated in a man aged 40-49 years in good health and CMV-seronegative. The sequence in DNA is TGCGCCAGCAGCGCAGGGTTCGGTTACGAGCAGTACTTC. Its product reads: CASSAGFGYEQYF.